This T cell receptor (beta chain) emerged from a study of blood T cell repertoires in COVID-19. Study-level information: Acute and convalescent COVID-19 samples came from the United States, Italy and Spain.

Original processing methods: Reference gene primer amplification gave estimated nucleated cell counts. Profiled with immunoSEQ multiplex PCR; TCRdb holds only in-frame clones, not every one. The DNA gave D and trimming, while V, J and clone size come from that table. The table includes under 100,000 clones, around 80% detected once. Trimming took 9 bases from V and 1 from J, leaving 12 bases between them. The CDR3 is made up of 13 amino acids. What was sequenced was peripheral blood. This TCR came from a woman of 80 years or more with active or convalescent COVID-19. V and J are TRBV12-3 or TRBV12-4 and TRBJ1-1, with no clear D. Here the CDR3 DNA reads TGTGCCAGTAGCCAACTTCAGAACACTGAAGCTTTCTTT. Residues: CASSQLQNTEAFF.